A single sample is the source of the 26 T cell receptor beta chains below, sequenced in a study of control samples from healthy donors and cancer patients. Data came from immunoSEQ multiplex PCR; TCRdb stores just in-frame clones and leaves some out. In the table there are under 450,000 clones, about 93% of which are singletons. The specimen sequenced was PBMCs. All receptors come from a man aged 35 to 55 with head and neck cancer.

The chain combines TRBV7-9 with TRBJ1-4; the D gene is possibly TRBD1 (5 bases). The CDR3 has 15 residues. CDR1 is SEHNR and CDR2 is FQNEAQ in the germline V gene (reference sequence). The CDR3 spells CTQEGLQATNEKLFF. CDR3 bases: TGTACACAAGAGGGGTTACAGGCTACTAATGAAAAACTGTTTTTT.

The genes are TRBV12-5 and TRBJ2-4; no clear D gene. The CDR3 runs 14 residues. Trimming stripped 6 bases from V and 7 bases from J, with 16 bases between. Germline V CDR1 and CDR2: LGHNT, FRNRAP. CDR3 sequence: CASGPATLGNIQYF. In DNA form, the CDR3 reads TGTGCTAGTGGACCCGCAACCCTGGGGAACATTCAGTACTTC.

The chain employs TRBV9 and TRBJ2-7, with D uncertain. This CDR3 has 16 residues. Germline V gene sequence: CDR1 SGDLS, CDR2 YYNGEE. Trimming pared 0 bases from V and 0 bases from J, leaving 13 bases between. CDR3 amino acids: CASSVGERASSYEQYF. CDR3 bases: TGTGCCAGCAGCGTAGGTGAACGGGCCAGCTCCTACGAGCAGTACTTC.

This clone was counted a few times. The chain recombines TRBV5-1 with TRBJ2-1; 10 bases fit TRBD2. V was pared by 6 bases and J by 4 bases, with 7 bases of the junction left unmatched. The CDR3 covers 15 residues. Germline CDR1 and CDR2: SGHRS and YFSETQ. The CDR3 DNA follows: TGCGCCAGCACCATGGGACTAGCGAAATACAATGAGCAGTTCTTC. It translates to CASTMGLAKYNEQFF.

The rearrangement uses TRBV19 and TRBJ2-7; no clear D gene. CDR1 is LNHDA and CDR2 is SQIVND in the germline V gene (reference sequence). CDR3 length equals 14 residues. Trimming removed 3 bases from V and 6 bases from J, with 15 bases in between. CDR3 sequence: CASSISRDGGEQYF. CDR3 in DNA: TGTGCCAGTAGTATTTCGAGAGACGGCGGCGAGCAGTACTTC.

The chain has TRBV2 and TRBJ1-3, with TRBD1 as a possible D gene (6 bases). The CDR3 extends over 19 amino acids. CDR1 is SNHLY, CDR2 FYNNEI, per germline. V was trimmed by 3 bases and J by 0 bases, leaving 21 bases between them. The CDR3 sequence: CASSDPPTGQPASGNTIYF. The CDR3 DNA follows: TGTGCCAGCAGTGACCCCCCGACCGGACAGCCTGCCTCTGGAAACACCATATATTTT.

The V call is TRBV29-1, the J call TRBJ1-2; D is unclear. Trimming took 3 bases from V and 2 from J, leaving 13 bases between them. There are 14 residues in the CDR3. Germline lookup yields CDR1 SQVTM and CDR2 ANQGSEA. CDR3 in amino acids: CSVEHGGGNYGYTF. In DNA, the CDR3 is TGCAGCGTTGAGCATGGAGGAGGGAACTATGGCTACACCTTC. Supplemented by reference TRBV29-1 and TRBJ1-2, the full variable domain reads SAVISQKPSRDICQRGTSLTIQCQVDSQVTMMFWYRQQPGQSLTLIATANQGSEATYESGFVIDKFPISRPNLTFSTLTVSNMSPEDSSIYLCSVEHGGGNYGYTFGSGTRLTVV.

V usage is TRBV30 and J usage is TRBJ1-1; no clear D. The CDR3 sequence is 12 residues long. The germline V gene has CDR1 GTSNPN and CDR2 SVGIG (reference sequence). V lost 5 bases to trimming and J lost 1 base, with 8 bases between them. CDR3 bases: TGTGCCTGGGGACCGAGGAACACTGAAGCTTTCTTT. Its translation: CAWGPRNTEAFF.

On this clone itself: At one boundary the junction diverges from the germline segment, which might be a read error. The chain is built from TRBV3-1 (or the pseudogene TRBV3-2) and TRBJ2-1, with a possible D match to TRBD2 (5 bases). CDR1 and CDR2 from the germline V gene are LGHDT and YNNKEL (reference sequence). The CDR3 covers 14 residues. The CDR3 region is CASSQEGVGATVLF. The CDR3 coding sequence is TGTGCCAGCAGCCAAGAGGGCGTGGGAGCAACCGTCCTCTTC.

About this clone: The identical CDR3 is also encoded by other nucleotide sequences in the sample. V and J are TRBV5-8 and TRBJ2-1; 7 bases line up with TRBD2. The length of the CDR3 is 14 residues. The germline V gene encodes CDR1 SGHTS and CDR2 YDEGEE. The junction had 5 bases not matched to a gene; V was cut back by 5 bases and J by 3 bases. The CDR3: CASRAGPFYNEQFF. In DNA, the CDR3 is TGTGCCAGCAGAGCGGGGCCGTTCTACAATGAGCAGTTCTTC. Together with reference TRBV5-8 and TRBJ2-1, the CDR3 gives the full variable domain: EAGVTQSPTHLIKTRGQQATLRCSPISGHTSVYWYQQALGLGLQFLLWYDEGEERNRGNFPPRFSGRQFPNYSSELNVNALELEDSALYLCASRAGPFYNEQFFGPGTRLTVL.

This clone was seen more than once but under ten times. The genes are TRBV28 and TRBJ2-1; D perhaps matches TRBD1 (5 bases). The CDR3 runs to 14 residues. V lost 6 bases, J lost 8 bases, and 17 bases lay in between. Germline V gene data show CDR1 as MDHEN and CDR2 as SYDVKM. The CDR3 DNA is TGTGCCAGCAGCTTCTTCGGTCAGGGCTATGAGCAGTTCTTC. This translates into CASSFFGQGYEQFF. Using reference TRBV28 and TRBJ2-1 for the parts outside the CDR3, the full variable domain is DVKVTQSSRYLVKRTGEKVFLECVQDMDHENMFWYRQDPGLGLRLIYFSYDVKMKEKGDIPEGYSVSREKKERFSLILESASTNQTSMYLCASSFFGQGYEQFFGPGTRLTVL.

The genes are TRBV6-2 or TRBV6-3 and TRBJ1-1; D is ambiguous. Per the germline V gene, CDR1 is MNHEY and CDR2 is SVGEGT. CDR3 size: 16 residues. Between the trimmed V and J ends, which lost 6 bases and 0 bases, there was a span of 17 bases. The CDR3 sequence is CASSHRRTSMNTEAFF. As DNA, the CDR3 is TGTGCCAGCAGCCATCGGAGGACCTCTATGAACACTGAAGCTTTCTTT.

The gene calls are TRBV27 and TRBJ1-1; D is undetermined. Germline CDR1 and CDR2: MNHEY and SMNVEV (reference sequence). Trimming stripped 2 bases from V and 2 bases from J, with 15 bases between. CDR3 length equals 16 residues. CDR3 residues: CASSLVTGRVNTEAFF. The CDR3 coding sequence is TGTGCCAGCAGTTTAGTCACCGGAAGGGTCAACACTGAAGCTTTCTTT.

The rearrangement links TRBV5-1 to TRBJ1-2; D perhaps matches TRBD1 (6 bases). V dropped 3 bases and J dropped 8 bases, with 17 bases sitting between them. Germline assignment: CDR1 SGHRS and CDR2 YFSETQ. CDR3 length equals 14 residues. As DNA, the CDR3 is TGCGCCAGCAGCTGGGCGGAGGGGGAGGAGGGCTACACCTTC. Amino acid sequence: CASSWAEGEEGYTF.

The chain uses TRBV7-2 and TRBJ2-1; the D gene is possibly TRBD1 (6 bases). V lost 1 base and J lost 7, with 14 bases in between. CDR1 is SGHTA, CDR2 FQGNSA, per germline. The CDR3 is 15 amino acids. The CDR3 nucleotides are TGTGCCAGCAGCTTAGTCGGACAGTCCAGGAATGAGCAGTTCTTC. Its protein is CASSLVGQSRNEQFF.

This clone appeared once. The chain links TRBV28 to TRBJ2-1; TRBD1 aligns across 9 bases. This CDR3 is built from 17 residues. Unmatched junction bases numbered 8, after V lost 5 bases and J lost 0 bases. CDR1 is MDHEN and CDR2 is SYDVKM in the germline V gene. CDR3 DNA: TGTGCCAGCAGTCCTTCAACAGGGGGCTACTCCTACAATGAGCAGTTCTTC. Translated, it gives CASSPSTGGYSYNEQFF.

The CDR3 DNA reads TGCAGTGCTAGTTCCTCCTACAATGAGCAGTTCTTC. Translated: CSASSSYNEQFF. V is TRBV20-1 and J is TRBJ2-1; D uncertain. V was clipped by 3 bases and J by 0 bases, with 3 bases between them. Germline CDR1 is DFQATT and CDR2 is SNEGSKA (reference sequence). The CDR3 spans 12 residues.

The V and J genes are TRBV9 and TRBJ1-4; no definite D call. Trimming took 4 bases from V and 4 from J, leaving 14 bases between them. This CDR3 contains 15 residues. Germline V CDR1 and CDR2: SGDLS, YYNGEE. The CDR3 region is CASSPLEGLNEKLFF. CDR3 nucleotide sequence: TGTGCCAGCAGCCCGCTGGAGGGTCTTAATGAAAAACTGTTTTTT.

The chain employs TRBV7-2 and TRBJ2-1; D possibly corresponds to TRBD2 (6 bases). Germline V gene data show CDR1 as SGHTA and CDR2 as FQGNSA. The CDR3 has 15 residues. The V end lost 5 bases, the J end lost 6 bases, and 17 bases lay between the germline ends. The CDR3 sequence: CASSRDFSPSNEQFF. The CDR3 DNA is TGTGCCAGCAGCCGGGACTTTTCGCCCAGCAATGAGCAGTTCTTC. Looking up the rest from reference TRBV7-2 and TRBJ2-1 gives the full variable domain: GAGVSQSPSNKVTEKGKDVELRCDPISGHTALYWYRQSLGQGLEFLIYFQGNSAPDKSGLPSDRFSAERTGGSVSTLTIQRTQQEDSAVYLCASSRDFSPSNEQFFGPGTRLTVL.

J is TRBJ2-3 and V is TRBV4-3; D remains unclear. Germline lookup yields CDR1 LGHNA and CDR2 YSLEER. V lost 1 base, J lost 6 bases, and 8 bases lay in between. The CDR3 consists of 13 residues. In nucleotides, the CDR3 is TGCGCCAGCAGCCAAGCACCCGGGGATACGCAGTATTTT. Residues: CASSQAPGDTQYF.

There are a few counts of this clone. This chain joins TRBV6-1 and TRBJ2-7, with D hard to call. From germline, CDR1 is MNHNS and CDR2 SASEGT. V lost 1 base, J lost 0 bases, and 4 bases lay in between. CDR3 length: 13 amino acids. DNA of the CDR3: TGTGCCAGCAGTGAAGTTGGCTCCTACGAGCAGTACTTC. It codes for CASSEVGSYEQYF.

The V and J genes are TRBV9 and TRBJ2-7, with 11 nucleotides matching TRBD1. Germline CDR1 reads SGDLS; CDR2 reads YYNGEE. This CDR3 is built from 19 residues. V shed 0 bases, J shed 3 bases, and the junction held 14 bases outside the gene matches. The CDR3 bases are TGTGCCAGCAGCGTAGGAGAAGGACAGGGGGCGCGTGAATTCTACGAGCAGTACTTC. Translation: CASSVGEGQGAREFYEQYF.

The chain carries TRBV14 and TRBJ2-7; D unresolved. This CDR3 contains 15 residues. Germline V lookup: CDR1 SGHDN, CDR2 FVKESK. Trimming shortened V by 0 bases and J by 0 bases, and 9 bases separated the two germline ends. The CDR3 DNA sequence: TGTGCCAGCAGCCAAGAAGCCAGTAGCTCCTACGAGCAGTACTTC. This gives the protein CASSQEASSSYEQYF.

This sequence joins TRBV18 and TRBJ2-1, with D unresolved. The V gene lost 3 bases and the J gene lost 4 bases, with 10 bases spanning the gap. The CDR3 length is 14 residues. CDR1 KGHSH and CDR2 LQKENI come from the germline V gene. The CDR3 coding sequence is TGTGCCAGCTCACCTACGGCTATATACAATGAGCAGTTCTTC. Translation: CASSPTAIYNEQFF.

DNA for the CDR3: TGTGCCAGCAGTTTAGGGACAGGGGCTCTAAATGAGCAGTTCTTC. This encodes CASSLGTGALNEQFF. V and J are TRBV27 and TRBJ2-1, with 10 bases matching TRBD1. V gave up 2 bases and J gave up 7 bases; unmatched junction bases: 5. CDR1 is MNHEY and CDR2 is SMNVEV in the germline V gene (reference sequence). The CDR3 sequence is 15 residues long.

The rearrangement uses TRBV15 and TRBJ2-3; 9 bases fit TRBD2. After removal of 7 bases from V and 0 bases from J, the junction contained 8 bases not matched to a gene. CDR1 and CDR2 (germline): LNHNV, YYDKDF (reference sequence). The CDR3 consists of 16 residues. CDR3 DNA sequence: TGTGCCACCACGGAGAGCGGGAGGTTGAGCACAGATACGCAGTATTTT. As protein: CATTESGRLSTDTQYF.